The present TCR beta chain was sequenced within a study of vaccination effects on CD4 cells after COVID-19. The overall study: Post-vaccine sampling occurred a median 72 days after the second dose. General study results and limits: Clones that were induced by infection or by vaccine showed marked contraction late after vaccination.

As concerns this clone: Its antigen is as yet unknown.

V dropped 3 bases and J dropped 1; count of bases not matched to a gene: 4. CDR3 length equals 16 residues. CDR1 and CDR2 (germline): ENHRY, SYGVKD. Expansion with viral peptide pools was applied to antigen-specific CD4+ T cells by the ViraFEST assay prior to sequencing. Investigators separated out CD4+ T cells once approximately 10 days of culture had passed. The person acquired a PCR-confirmed SARS-CoV-2 infection between March and December 2020. Two doses of either BNT162b2 or mRNA-1273 were given to each participant. They grew 1.8 million or so PBMC in each well, adding 10 IU/ml IL-2 and around 9.6 ug/ml peptides. The assay was immunoSEQ multiplex PCR, and TCRdb's table has in-frame clones only and misses some. Found here are about 17,000 clones, nearly 75% of them singletons; the top ten hold about 20%.

This clonotype was sampled from a human donor who had a prior SARS-CoV-2 infection. The sample was CD4+ T cells from PBMCs cultured with SARS-CoV-2 spike peptides, taken after COVID-19 vaccination. The rearrangement links TRBV10-3 to TRBJ2-5; TRBD2 matches 11 bases. The CDR3 here is CAISDPTSGTQETQYF. DNA for the CDR3: TGTGCCATCAGTGATCCGACTAGCGGGACCCAAGAGACCCAGTACTTC.